The 23 T cell receptor beta chains reported below all come from one sample, sequenced in a study of beta chain features in type 1 diabetes. Findings and caveats of the study: Shortening that was moderate but significant affected the TCRB CDR3s of Type 1 diabetes patients in all four CD4+ subsets.

These receptors' antigens are unknown. Sequenced material consisted of expressed TCRB transcripts (all of the isolated RNA was reverse transcribed). Profiled with immunoSEQ multiplex PCR; TCRdb holds only in-frame clones, not every one. The sample has some 190,000 clones, 7.5% to 8.5% seen once; the top ten hold 0.5%. Sequencing input: central memory CD4+ T cells from blood. The receptors here all came from a man aged 18-30 years with type 1 diabetes.

This chain uses TRBV29-1 with TRBJ1-2; D is unclear. Trimming removed 7 bases from V and 3 bases from J, with 15 bases in between. The CDR3 has 13 amino acids. The germline V gene has CDR1 SQVTM and CDR2 ANQGSEA. The CDR3 coding sequence is TGCAGCGCCTCGAGGGCGGTAGACTATGGCTACACCTTC. Residues: CSASRAVDYGYTF.

This chain links TRBV4-3 with TRBJ2-5; D gene uncertain. The germline V gene encodes CDR1 LGHNA and CDR2 YSLEER. The CDR3 extends over 14 amino acids. The ends were cut back, 1 base at V and 1 base at J, with 7 bases in the middle. CDR3 coding DNA: TGCGCCAGCAGCCAAGCTAGAGGCCAAGAGACCCAGTACTTC. Encoded protein: CASSQARGQETQYF.

The rearrangement uses TRBV10-2 and TRBJ2-1, with 14 nucleotides matching TRBD2. Germline V gives CDR1 WSHSY, CDR2 SAAADI. V lost 10 bases and J lost 9; bases outside the gene matches: 11. The CDR3 consists of 15 residues. CDR3 coding DNA: TGCGCCACCTTGCCGGGACTAGCGGGGGAATCTGAGCAGTTCTTC. This translates into CATLPGLAGESEQFF.

This clone was seen only a few times. The genes are TRBV30 and TRBJ2-3; D perhaps matches TRBD2 (6 bases). Trimming pared 3 bases from V and 5 bases from J, leaving 9 bases between. This CDR3 is 12 amino acids long. Germline CDR1 and CDR2: GTSNPN and SVGIG (reference sequence). In DNA form, the CDR3 reads TGTGCCTGGAGGTTGGGGGGAGATACGCAGTATTTT. The encoded protein is CAWRLGGDTQYF.

This clone was detected a few times. This rearrangement joins TRBV7-8 to TRBJ1-1, with D hard to call. V shed 2 bases and J shed 1 base, with 5 bases lying between them. The CDR3 runs to 13 residues. CDR1 and CDR2 (germline): SGHVS, FQNEAQ. CDR3 in DNA: TGTGCCAGCAGCTTACGGAGGAACACTGAAGCTTTCTTT. This codes for CASSLRRNTEAFF.

DNA of the CDR3: TGTGCCACCAGCAGGACAGGGACGACCTACGAGCAGTACTTC. Translated, it gives CATSRTGTTYEQYF. The chain recombines TRBV15 with TRBJ2-7; 7 bases line up with TRBD1. V was pared by 3 bases and J by 2 bases, with 4 bases of the junction left unmatched. The CDR3 covers 14 residues. Germline V gene lookup returns CDR1 LNHNV and CDR2 YYDKDF (reference sequence).

This clone turned up a few times. This rearrangement joins TRBV7-2 to TRBJ2-7; 7 positions match TRBD1. CDR3 size: 14 residues. CDR1 is SGHTA, CDR2 FQGNSA, per germline. With V trimmed by 3 bases and J by 0 bases, 2 bases remained unmatched. CDR3 residues: CASSFNRGSYEQYF. The CDR3 DNA reads as TGTGCCAGCAGCTTTAACAGGGGCTCCTACGAGCAGTACTTC.

This clone was counted only a few times. The rearrangement uses TRBV30 and TRBJ1-2; 7 positions agree with TRBD1. CDR1 is GTSNPN and CDR2 is SVGIG in the germline V gene (reference sequence). V lost 2 bases and J lost 6; bases outside the gene matches: 9. This CDR3 comprises 14 residues. The CDR3 sequence is CAWSRPDRVDGYTF. In DNA, the CDR3 is TGTGCCTGGAGTCGCCCCGACAGGGTAGATGGCTACACCTTC.

This clone was seen a handful of times. This chain joins TRBV4-1 and TRBJ2-7, with D perhaps TRBD1 (6 bases). Germline V gene lookup returns CDR1 MGHRA and CDR2 YSYEKL. Trimming took off 0 bases at V and 4 bases at J, with 16 bases between the two ends. CDR3 length equals 16 residues. This CDR3 is CASSQDPGAAPYEQYF. The CDR3, as DNA: TGCGCCAGCAGCCAAGATCCAGGGGCTGCCCCTTACGAGCAGTACTTC.

This clone showed up just a few times. CDR3 region: CASRNAGAGEQYF. CDR3 sequence (DNA): TGTGCCAGCAGAAACGCAGGGGCCGGCGAGCAGTACTTC. This sequence joins TRBV6-5 and TRBJ2-7; tentatively, D is TRBD1 (6 bases). The germline V gene has CDR1 MNHEY and CDR2 SVGAGI. The CDR3 has 13 amino acids. Trimming cost V 6 bases and J 6 bases, with 15 bases left between them.

Concerning this clone: This CDR3 is also generated by other DNA sequences in the sample. J is TRBJ2-7 and V is TRBV20-1, with a tentative D call TRBD1 (6 bases). V was clipped by 5 bases and J by 5 bases, with 10 bases between them. The CDR3 sequence is 11 residues long. From germline, CDR1 is DFQATT and CDR2 SNEGSKA (reference sequence). CDR3 sequence (DNA): TGCAGTGCTCAACAGGGTAACGAGCAGTACTTC. Translated: CSAQQGNEQYF.

The sample holds a few counts of this clone. The V gene is TRBV5-1, the J gene TRBJ2-3, with 10 bases lining up with TRBD2. CDR3 length: 16 residues. Germline V gives CDR1 SGHRS, CDR2 YFSETQ. The trim removed 4 bases at V and 0 bases at J, leaving 5 bases unmatched. The CDR3: CASSIGLAASTDTQYF. The CDR3, as DNA: TGCGCCAGCAGCATCGGACTAGCGGCAAGCACAGATACGCAGTATTTT.

This clone was observed a handful of times. The V gene is TRBV6-1, the J gene TRBJ1-1, with 9 bases identical to TRBD1. The CDR3 loop spans 13 amino acids. Unmatched junction bases numbered 5, after V lost 6 bases and J lost 6 bases. CDR1 MNHNS and CDR2 SASEGT come from the germline V gene. The CDR3 region is CASRRQGDAEAFF. CDR3 DNA sequence: TGTGCCAGCAGAAGACAGGGGGACGCTGAAGCTTTCTTT.

The chain is built from TRBV5-1 and TRBJ2-1, with D possibly TRBD2 on 6 matching bases. The CDR3 extends over 15 amino acids. CDR1 is SGHRS, CDR2 YFSETQ, per germline. The V end lost 4 bases, the J end lost 0 bases, and 11 bases lay between the germline ends. Here the CDR3 reads CASSQGGFSYNEQFF. The CDR3 coding sequence is TGCGCCAGCAGCCAAGGAGGGTTCTCCTACAATGAGCAGTTCTTC.

This clone was found a few times. The V and J genes are TRBV11-2 and TRBJ2-2, with TRBD2 matching 9 bases. With 5 bases clipped from V and 7 bases from J, the junction kept 14 bases outside the gene matches. Germline assignment: CDR1 SGHAT and CDR2 FQNNGV. This CDR3 contains 17 residues. The CDR3 region has the DNA TGTGCCAGCAGCCCCCGGGGGGCGGGAGGGCCGATCGGGGAGCTGTTTTTT. The encoded protein is CASSPRGAGGPIGELFF.

This clone was seen more than once but under ten times. V and J are TRBV29-1 and TRBJ1-2, with 7 bases fitting TRBD1. The germline gives CDR1 SQVTM, CDR2 ANQGSEA. The CDR3 consists of 12 residues. Trimming took 7 bases from V and 7 from J; bases not matched to a gene: 9. The DNA for the CDR3 is TGCAGCGCTGACAGGGTAGTTTCTGGCTACACCTTC. Amino acid sequence: CSADRVVSGYTF.

V gene TRBV5-1 combines with J gene TRBJ2-3; 9 bases line up with TRBD1. The V gene end was trimmed by 1 base and the J gene end by 3 bases; junction bases not matched to a gene: 9. Per germline, CDR1 SGHRS and CDR2 YFSETQ. The CDR3 runs to 17 residues. Written as DNA, the CDR3 is TGCGCCAGCAGCTTGTCTTCCGGGACAGGGCTTACAGATACGCAGTATTTT. Amino acids: CASSLSSGTGLTDTQYF.

CDR3 in amino acids: CASSLDWGRSYGYTF. As DNA, the CDR3 is TGTGCCAGCAGCTTGGATTGGGGGCGTTCCTATGGCTACACCTTC. The genes are TRBV5-4 and TRBJ1-2; possibly TRBD1 for D (6 bases). CDR3 length equals 15 residues. The germline V gene encodes CDR1 SGHNT and CDR2 YYREEE (reference sequence). V was cut by 0 bases and J by 4 bases, with 13 bases left in between. Filled out from reference TRBV5-4 and TRBJ1-2, the complete variable domain reads ETGVTQSPTHLIKTRGQQVTLRCSSQSGHNTVSWYQQALGQGPQFIFQYYREEENGRGNFPPRFSGLQFPNYSSELNVNALELDDSALYLCASSLDWGRSYGYTFGSGTRLTVV.

The rearrangement uses TRBV2 and TRBJ2-3; the D gene is possibly TRBD2 (5 bases). Trimming pared 6 bases from V and 5 bases from J, leaving 9 bases between. This CDR3 spans 12 amino acids. CDR1 and CDR2 from the germline V gene are SNHLY and FYNNEI. CDR3 protein: CASRKGRDTQYF. The CDR3 bases are TGTGCCAGCAGGAAAGGGAGAGATACGCAGTATTTT.

This chain uses TRBV21-1 with TRBJ2-2; the D call in the table, TRBD2, was not verified against the DNA. TRBV21-1 counts as a pseudogene. This CDR3 has 17 amino acids. CDR3 DNA sequence: TGTGCCAGCAGCAAAGGAGCTAACTCATTTTACACCGGGGAGCTGTTTTTT. It specifies CASSKGANSFYTGELFF.

The sample holds a few counts of this clone. This chain joins TRBV28 and TRBJ2-2; a weak D match, TRBD2 (6 bases). Germline V gene sequence: CDR1 MDHEN, CDR2 SYDVKM. V dropped 2 bases and J dropped 5 bases, with 12 bases sitting between them. The CDR3 spans 15 residues. This CDR3 reads CASSLGGTGTGELFF. In nucleotides, the CDR3 is TGTGCCAGCAGTTTAGGGGGGACGGGGACCGGGGAGCTGTTTTTT.

The V and J genes are TRBV5-1 and TRBJ2-5; D call uncertain. V lost 0 bases and J lost 6, with 12 bases in between. CDR3 length: 14 residues. Per germline, CDR1 SGHRS and CDR2 YFSETQ. The CDR3 nucleotides are TGCGCCAGCAGCTTGGAACCGGGTTTAAAGACCCAGTACTTC. Amino acid sequence: CASSLEPGLKTQYF. Complete variable domain (other parts from reference TRBV5-1 and TRBJ2-5): KAGVTQTPRYLIKTRGQQVTLSCSPISGHRSVSWYQQTPGQGLQFLFEYFSETQRNKGNFPGRFSGRQFSNSRSEMNVSTLELGDSALYLCASSLEPGLKTQYFGPGTRLLVL.

The chain recombines TRBV7-2 with TRBJ2-1, with TRBD2 identical over 8 bases. Trimming removed 5 bases from V and 7 bases from J; junction bases left unmatched: 7. Germline V gene data show CDR1 as SGHTA and CDR2 as FQGNSA. CDR3 length equals 14 residues. In DNA form, the CDR3 reads TGTGCCAGCAGCCCCCACGGGGGGGGGAATGAGCAGTTCTTC. Its translation is CASSPHGGGNEQFF.